This T cell receptor beta chain was obtained from a study of cytomegalovirus exposure and HLA in healthy donors. Overall study findings and caveats: Among TCR beta chains of equal frequency, HLA-associated ones were more clonally expanded in a later analysis.

The CDR3 runs to 13 residues. Deletions cut 1 base from V and 15 bases from J, with 16 bases between. CDR1 is SGHAT and CDR2 is FQNNGV in the germline V gene. As for this clone: The target antigen is unknown.

The PCR had 60 Vbeta and 13 Jbeta primers. Profiled with immunoSEQ multiplex PCR; TCRdb holds only in-frame clones, not every one. The profile covers roughly 100,000 clones, with more than 65% appearing a single time and about 16% taken by the ten largest. This clonotype was obtained from a woman between 18 and 29 years old in good health and CMV-seropositive. The chain recombines TRBV11-2 with TRBJ2-4, with D possibly being TRBD1 (5 bases). Input material: PBMCs. The CDR3 loop reads CASSLGGPAGSYF. The CDR3 region has the DNA TGTGCCAGCAGCTTAGGAGGTCCGGCAGGGTCGTACTTC.